This is a list of T cell receptor beta chains from one sample in a study of radiation and T cells in renal cell carcinoma. TCRdb's copy holds only in-frame clones and misses some; the assay was immunoSEQ multiplex PCR. Of approximately 140,000 clones listed, 88% are singletons. The sequencing here drew on blood, taken from a patient whose treatment included radiotherapy and nephrectomy. The receptor source for this set is a woman in her 70s with renal cell carcinoma. CDR3s include the opening cysteine and the closing phenylalanine or tryptophan. The order of the fields is CDR3 length, J gene, V gene, clone size, D gene, CDR3 protein, CDR3 DNA. A D gene is named only where the DNA matches it firmly. Some rows mark clone size as missing; the rest say once, few, many or name a class of expanded clone.

>15|TRBJ2-7|TRBV6-1|.|.
CASSENWGIAYEQYF
TGTGCCAGCAGTGAAAATTGGGGTATTGCCTACGAGCAGTACTTC
>15|TRBJ2-7|TRBV6-6|.|.
CASSSLTTVSGEQYF
TGTGCCAGCAGTTCCTTAACGACCGTTTCGGGTGAGCAGTACTTC
>16|TRBJ1-6|TRBV4-1|.|TRBD1
CASSQAATGGWSPLHF
TGCGCCAGCAGCCAAGCGGCGACAGGGGGCTGGTCACCCCTCCACTTT
>15|TRBJ1-6|TRBV9|.|.
CASSVGLGNNSPLHF
TGTGCCAGCAGCGTAGGGTTGGGCAATAATTCACCCCTCCACTTT
>14|TRBJ1-4|TRBV7-9|.|.
CASSSAGSGEKLFF
TGTGCCAGCAGCTCCGCCGGGAGCGGTGAAAAACTGTTTTTT
>12|TRBJ1-2|TRBV29-1|.|.
CSVKGKGVSYTF
TGCAGCGTGAAAGGAAAGGGAGTGAGCTACACCTTC
>14|TRBJ1-1|TRBV5-4|few|.
CASSPYGVNTEAFF
TGTGCCAGCAGCCCATATGGGGTGAACACTGAAGCTTTCTTT
>14|TRBJ2-3|TRBV9|.|.
CASSTQGPADTQYF
TGTGCCAGCAGCACGCAGGGTCCGGCAGATACGCAGTATTTT
>15|TRBJ2-5|TRBV11-2|.|.
CASTLGGGLQETQYF
TGTGCCAGCACCCTGGGCGGGGGCCTACAAGAGACCCAGTACTTC
>14|TRBJ1-5|TRBV27|.|.
CASSLSDGNQPQHF
TGTGCCAGCAGTTTATCGGACGGCAATCAGCCCCAGCATTTT
>14|TRBJ2-1|TRBV9|.|.
CASSVAYLSNEQFF
TGTGCCAGCAGCGTAGCCTACCTCAGCAATGAGCAGTTCTTC
>14|TRBJ1-1|TRBV6-6|.|TRBD1
CASSWTGGRTEAFF
TGTGCCAGCAGTTGGACAGGGGGAAGGACTGAAGCTTTCTTT
>16|TRBJ1-5|TRBV19|few|TRBD1
CASSRAGQGVNQPQHF
TGTGCCAGTAGTCGGGCGGGACAGGGGGTGAATCAGCCCCAGCATTTT
>16|TRBJ2-3|TRBV5-4|.|TRBD2
CASSLAGGGNTDTQYF
TGTGCCAGCAGCTTGGCGGGCGGGGGGAACACAGATACGCAGTATTTT
>16|TRBJ2-5|TRBV21-1|.|.
CASSTSGTGEQETQYF
TGTGCCAGCAGCACATCCGGGACAGGGGAACAAGAGACCCAGTACTTC
>18|TRBJ2-2|TRBV4-2|.|TRBD2
CASSQDRVGGAHTGELFF
TGTGCCAGCAGCCAAGACCGTGTCGGGGGGGCCCACACCGGGGAGCTGTTTTTT
>15|TRBJ1-6|TRBV6-5|.|.
CASSYSMGGHSPLHF
TGTGCCAGCAGTTACTCGATGGGAGGACATTCACCCCTCCACTTT
>13|TRBJ2-7|TRBV11-2|.|.
CASSLGQTYEQYF
TGTGCCAGCAGCTTAGGACAGACCTACGAGCAGTACTTC
>24|TRBJ1-5|TRBV19|once|.
CASSRDWTAKSAYSNRYGNQPQHF
TGTGCCAGTAGTAGGGACTGGACAGCGAAAAGTGCCTATAGCAATCGGTATGGCAATCAGCCCCAGCATTTT
>15|TRBJ2-1|TRBV7-2|.|TRBD2
CASSWGLAGGNEQFF
TGTGCCAGCAGCTGGGGACTAGCGGGGGGCAATGAGCAGTTCTTC
>15|TRBJ2-2|TRBV7-9|few|TRBD1
CASSSGQVNTGELFF
TGTGCCAGCAGCTCTGGACAGGTTAACACCGGGGAGCTGTTTTTT
>14|TRBJ1-1|TRBV2|few|.
CASSGLTGVTEAFF
TGTGCCAGCAGTGGTCTAACAGGAGTCACTGAAGCTTTCTTT
>15|TRBJ1-5|TRBV4-3|.|.
CASSQELYSNQPQHF
TGCGCCAGCAGCCAAGAACTATATAGCAATCAGCCCCAGCATTTT
>12|TRBJ2-3|TRBV5-1|.|.
CASSLEGDTQYF
TGCGCCAGCAGCTTGGAGGGGGATACGCAGTATTTT
>16|TRBJ1-2|TRBV7-2|.|.
CASSSSTGRANYGYTF
TGTGCCAGCAGCTCCTCGACGGGACGCGCTAACTATGGCTACACCTTC
>10|TRBJ2-7|TRBV6-5|.|.
CASSYLEEGF
TGTGCCAGCAGTTACCTGGAGGAGGGCTTC
>16|TRBJ2-1|TRBV6-1|.|TRBD2
CASSEAASGGDNEQFF
TGTGCCAGCAGTGAAGCGGCTAGCGGGGGGGATAATGAGCAGTTCTTC
>19|TRBJ1-2|TRBV5-1|.|TRBD1
CASSLWETGGVPTSYGYTF
TGCGCCAGCAGCTTGTGGGAGACAGGGGGCGTCCCCACGTCCTATGGCTACACCTTC
>16|TRBJ1-1|TRBV5-6|.|TRBD1
CASSSGWTGPNTEAFF
TGTGCCAGCAGCAGTGGTTGGACAGGGCCGAACACTGAAGCTTTCTTT